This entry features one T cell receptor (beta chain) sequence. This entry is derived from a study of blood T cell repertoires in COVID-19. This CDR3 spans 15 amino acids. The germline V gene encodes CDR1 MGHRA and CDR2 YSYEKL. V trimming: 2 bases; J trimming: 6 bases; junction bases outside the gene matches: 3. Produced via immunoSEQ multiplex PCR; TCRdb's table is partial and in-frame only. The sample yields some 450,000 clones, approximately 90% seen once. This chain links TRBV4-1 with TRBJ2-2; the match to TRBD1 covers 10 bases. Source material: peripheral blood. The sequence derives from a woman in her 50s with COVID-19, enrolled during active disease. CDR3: CASSQKDRGAGELFF. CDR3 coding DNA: TGCGCCAGCAGCCAAAAGGACAGGGGGGCCGGGGAGCTGTTTTTT.